This T cell receptor (beta chain) is drawn from a study of T-cell reconstitution after alpha-beta-depleted transplantation in children. General study points: A year post-transplant, T-cell counts and diversity derived mostly from newly produced T cells. Surviving recipient T cells and intrathymic progenitors accounted for some patients' high TCRbeta diversity at day 60. Reports say that about two months after transplant, the alpha-beta T cells came out of several hundred graft clones that had expanded.

TCRbeta library preparation incorporated unique molecular identifiers. From the PCR reads, TCRdb called clonotypes with MiXCR, one entry per CDR3 protein. The sample lists 150,000 to 250,000 distinct CDR3 sequences; around 5.9% were seen once. For this clonotype: Its target is unknown. This could be a read error, since a much larger clone is one nucleotide away.

Germline V gene data show CDR1 as MNHEY and CDR2 as SMNVEV (reference sequence). The CDR3 extends over 15 amino acids. This sequence originates from a girl younger than two with combined immunodeficiency, due to receive a stem cell transplant. The sample was PBMCs, taken before TCRalphabeta/CD19-depleted stem cell transplant. The rearrangement links TRBV27 to TRBJ2-3; 8 nucleotides agree with TRBD2. CDR3 sequence (DNA): TGTGCCAGCACTTTATCCCCGGGAGGGCGAGATACGCAGTATTTT. Protein product: CASTLSPGGRDTQYF.